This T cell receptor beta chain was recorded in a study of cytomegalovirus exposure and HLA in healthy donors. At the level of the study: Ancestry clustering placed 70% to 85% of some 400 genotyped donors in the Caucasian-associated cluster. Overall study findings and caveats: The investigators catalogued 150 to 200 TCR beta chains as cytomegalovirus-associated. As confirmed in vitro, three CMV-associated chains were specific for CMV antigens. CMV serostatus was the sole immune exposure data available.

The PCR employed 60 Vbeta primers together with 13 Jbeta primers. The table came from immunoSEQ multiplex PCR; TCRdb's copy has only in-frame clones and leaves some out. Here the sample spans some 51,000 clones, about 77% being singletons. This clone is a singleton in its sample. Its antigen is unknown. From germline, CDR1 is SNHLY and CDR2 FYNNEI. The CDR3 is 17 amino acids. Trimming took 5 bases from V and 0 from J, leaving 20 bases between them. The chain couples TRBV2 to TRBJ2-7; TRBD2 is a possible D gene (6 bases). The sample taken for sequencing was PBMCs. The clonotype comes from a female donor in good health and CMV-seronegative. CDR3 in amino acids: CASSTIPEEGLSYEQYF. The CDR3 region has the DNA TGTGCCAGCAGTACAATTCCTGAGGAGGGCCTCTCCTACGAGCAGTACTTC.